This T cell receptor (beta chain) appears in the sequencing data of a study of blood T cell repertoires in COVID-19 (dated by TCRdb to 2020 to 2022). In the study overall: Samples covering the acute and convalescent phases of COVID-19 were provided by collaborators in the United States, Italy and Spain. The prospective study material was composed of cDNA or gDNA derived from T cells, B-cell-depleted T cells, or PBMCs. Deeply sampled blood TCRbeta repertoires from subjects exposed to, actively infected with, or recovered from COVID-19 were included in the dataset. The repertoires were made available in a free public database intended to serve as a resource for research on the immune response to SARS-CoV-2. The samples were drawn from the first 160 participants of the ongoing ImmuneRACE study and from 1,254 subjects provided by 6 global collaborators. The sample metadata nearly always contained a de-identified subject ID, COVID-19 status, age in years and sex. Where available, HLA class I and class II types were obtained from metadata supplied by the sample provider rather than from assay-based typing.

On the study overall, not on this receptor specifically: How much clinical and demographic metadata was included differed by source and by participant, and the metadata was provided uncurated.

Collaborating institutions collected whole blood in K2EDTA tubes following their own protocols. For TCRbeta analysis, collaborators shipped samples in one of three forms: frozen whole blood, isolated PBMCs, or DNA extracted from either of those sample types. Per the germline V gene, ENHRY is the CDR1 and SYGVKD is the CDR2. The V end gives up 2 bases and the J end 5 bases, leaving 5 bases in the junction not matched to a gene. The CDR3 has 15 amino acids, counting the end cysteine and phenylalanine. Left in the record is the CDR3 DNA by itself, 45 bases read in frame from the first base. Turning to this clone: This clone's antigen is unknown. No quality values exist for individual bases; no much larger clone is one base distant.

TCRbeta CDR3 regions were amplified from genomic DNA by means of the immunoSEQ Assay, a bias-controlled multiplex PCR. Per the source publication's procedure: Nucleated cell counts per sample were estimated from amplification of reference gene primers within the assay. Sequence reads were collapsed and filtered to measure the absolute abundance of every unique TCRbeta CDR3 rearrangement. For each sample, productive Simpson clonality was calculated as the square root of Simpson's diversity index over productive rearrangements. TCRdb limited this immuneACCESS table to in-frame rearrangements with V and J called. A share of clones is missing; checked studies link under half to unresolved V genes, and the rest is unexplained. V and J calls and clone size are copied from that table; D and trimming were computed from the DNA. Counted in this sample were more than 110,000 clones; roughly 82% of them appeared once. Together, the top ten hold approximately 14% of the sample.

This chain joins TRBV10-3 to TRBJ2-1, and 8 junction bases match TRBD2. Sequenced sample: peripheral blood. The receptor comes from a man aged 80 or over with acute or convalescent COVID-19. The CDR3 region reads CAISETGGQNNEQFF. At the DNA level, the sequence is TGTGCCATCAGTGAGACGGGGGGGCAGAACAATGAGCAGTTCTTC.